This TCR beta chain was observed in a study of blood T cell repertoires in COVID-19. The wider study: PBMCs, B-cell-depleted T cells, or T cells were the source of the cDNA or gDNA that made up the material.

Germline values: CDR1 SGDLS, CDR2 YYNGEE. The length of the CDR3 is 14 residues. Trimming removed 0 bases from V and 4 bases from J, with 10 bases in between. In the authors' workflow: Cell counts per sample came from amplifying reference gene primers. Profiled with immunoSEQ multiplex PCR; TCRdb holds only in-frame clones, not every one. V and J calls and clone size are copied from that table; D and trimming were computed from the DNA. Of some 39,000 clones listed, about 86% are singletons. The source of this sequence is a middle-aged man with active COVID-19. The specimen was peripheral blood. V gene TRBV9 combines with J gene TRBJ1-1; D is undetermined. The CDR3 DNA follows: TGTGCCAGCAGCGTAGGGTTGGGGAGCACTGAAGCTTTCTTT. It specifies CASSVGLGSTEAFF.